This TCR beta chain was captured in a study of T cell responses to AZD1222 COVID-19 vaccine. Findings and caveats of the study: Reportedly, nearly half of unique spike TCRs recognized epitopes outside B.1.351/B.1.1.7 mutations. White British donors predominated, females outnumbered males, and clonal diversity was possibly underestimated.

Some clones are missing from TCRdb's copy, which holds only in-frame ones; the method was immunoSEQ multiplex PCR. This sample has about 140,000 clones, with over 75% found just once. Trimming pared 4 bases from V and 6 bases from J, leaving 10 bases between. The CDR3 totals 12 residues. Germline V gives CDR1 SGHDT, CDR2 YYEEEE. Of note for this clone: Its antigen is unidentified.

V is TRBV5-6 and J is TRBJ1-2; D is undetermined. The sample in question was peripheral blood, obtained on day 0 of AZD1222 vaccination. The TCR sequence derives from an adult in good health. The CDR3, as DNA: TGTGCCAGCAGCCTCCTTTATAATGGCTACACCTTC. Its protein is CASSLLYNGYTF.